This T cell receptor beta chain was identified in a study of CD8 T cells in ankylosing spondylitis. General study findings and limits: Seven or eight highly homologous variants made up a TCR beta motif, and this motif appeared characteristic of ankylosing spondylitis blood. Disease-associated clonotypes exhibited CD8+ identity and were relatively infrequent in peripheral blood. The authors reported significant enrichment of disease-linked clones in matched ankylosing spondylitis synovial fluid. Earlier literature documents some of the motif variants in reactive arthritis synovial fluid and blood.

TCRdb itself ran the 5' RACE reads through MiXCR, one entry per CDR3 protein. This sample carries about 360,000 distinct CDR3 sequences, 20% of them seen once, and the ten largest clones take around 12%. This clonotype has only a few counts. The antigen remains unidentified. The germline CDR1 and CDR2 sequences are SGHAT and FQNNGV. The CDR3 consists of 12 residues. With 10 bases clipped from V and 2 bases from J, the junction kept 3 bases outside the gene matches. The sequence was collected from a male donor with ankylosing spondylitis or in good health (not recorded which). The material sequenced was blood, either unsorted or a sorted T cell fraction (not recorded which). V gene TRBV11-2 combines with J gene TRBJ2-3; TRBD1 aligns across 7 bases. The CDR3 is CATEGATDTQYF. CDR3 nucleotides: TGTGCCACCGAGGGGGCCACAGATACGCAGTATTTT.